Detailed here is one T cell receptor beta chain. This clonotype was picked up a small number of times. It has no known antigen specificity. Within one base of it there is no much larger clone, and no base qualities were kept. Libraries were constructed by PCR. Sequenced on an Illumina HiSeq 2500. To reduce PCR and sequencing biases, unique molecular identifiers were built into the TCR beta cDNA libraries. About 500,000 cDNA molecules were obtained for every 1 to 10 million input T cells, so each molecule roughly corresponded to one T cell. Patient libraries were prepared and sequenced with the same protocol used for the earlier healthy control dataset. Within a given batch, samples were prepared together, multiplexed and sequenced on the same HiSeq lane. The paper's processing steps were these. Raw barcoded reads were processed with MIGEC, and single-read molecular identifier groups were discarded before consensus assembly and CDR3 extraction. VDJtools was used for post-analysis of the clonotype tables, and diversity was normalized by down-sampling every dataset to the size of the smallest sample. Repertoire overlap clustering matched CDR3 amino acid but not nucleotide sequences to correct batch-related cross-sample contamination. TCRdb itself trimmed the public reads at Q25 with fastp, ran MiXCR and retained productive beta chains. Each entry merges the rows of one CDR3 protein and shows their most common DNA and genes. The V and J calls follow TCRdb's processing rather than the paper's. This sample gives about 500,000 distinct CDR3 sequences in total; over 35% of them show up just once. The ten largest clones capture about an eighth of the sample.

This specimen comes from a study of post-analysis software for immune sequencing data (dated by TCRdb to between 2014 and 2017). Some background on the complete study: Recorded disease courses included relapsing-remitting, secondary progressive and progressive-relapsing multiple sclerosis, with some patients lacking subtype annotation. The patient repertoires were set against approximately 10 previously published healthy control repertoires from donors whose ages ranged from roughly 6 to 27 years. A subset of samples was prepared in parallel using single-end sample barcoding, then pooled and co-amplified after Illumina adapter ligation. General findings and caveats noted by the study authors: Direct clustering with F measure showed strong co-clustering of samples prepared in the same batch, prompting a batch-effect correction. The multiple sclerosis patient group was slightly younger than the control group. Significantly higher frequencies in patients than in controls were found for roughly 5 TRBV segments, including TRBV5-6, TRBV5-1 and TRBV20-1. Multiple sclerosis patients had significantly lower normalized Chao1 diversity than controls, a result that suggests substantial peripheral T-cell clonal expansion.

Sequences DFQATT (CDR1) and SNEGSKA (CDR2) are obtained from the germline V gene (reference sequence). V is trimmed back by 5 bases and J by 5 bases, and the junction contains 5 bases that no gene match accounts for. From its cysteine to its phenylalanine, the CDR3 spans 13 amino acids. Solely the CDR3 DNA is kept, with 39 bases framed from the first base. To demonstrate the VDJtools post-analysis software, TCR beta repertoires were profiled from the peripheral blood of 13 young patients with multiple sclerosis. Multiple sclerosis patients were children and adolescents aged about 6 to 16 years. Input material: blood. Rearrangement joined TRBV20-1 to TRBJ2-5; the junction holds 10 bases that match TRBD1. This clonotype originated in a girl aged 10-17 years with multiple sclerosis. The nucleotide sequence is given as TGCAGTGCTCCCGGGACAGGGGTGGAGACCCAGTACTTC. It translates as CSAPGTGVETQYF.